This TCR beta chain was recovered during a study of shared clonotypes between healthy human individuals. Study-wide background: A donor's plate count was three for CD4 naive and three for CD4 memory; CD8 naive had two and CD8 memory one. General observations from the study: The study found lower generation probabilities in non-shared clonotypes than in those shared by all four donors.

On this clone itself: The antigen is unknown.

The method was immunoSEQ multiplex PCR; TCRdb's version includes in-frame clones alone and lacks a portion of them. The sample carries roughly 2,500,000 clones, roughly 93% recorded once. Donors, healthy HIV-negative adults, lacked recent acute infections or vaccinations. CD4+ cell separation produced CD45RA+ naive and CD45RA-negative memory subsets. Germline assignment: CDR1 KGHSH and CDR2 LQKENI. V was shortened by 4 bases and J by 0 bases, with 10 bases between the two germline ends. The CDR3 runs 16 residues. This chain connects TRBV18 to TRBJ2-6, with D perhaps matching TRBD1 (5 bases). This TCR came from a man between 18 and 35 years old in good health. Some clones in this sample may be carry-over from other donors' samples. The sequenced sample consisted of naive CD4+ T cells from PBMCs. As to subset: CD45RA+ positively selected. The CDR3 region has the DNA TGTGCCAGCTCACTACAGGCGTACTCTGGGGCCAACGTCCTGACTTTC. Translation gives CASSLQAYSGANVLTF.